The clone carrying this T cell receptor (beta chain) showed up just once. The sample belongs to a study of blood T cell repertoires in COVID-19. Background on the study: Samples of COVID-19 (acute and convalescent) were obtained from the United States, Italy and Spain.

Authors' processing steps: Nucleated cell number was recorded as an estimate derived from reference gene primer amplification. The assay was immunoSEQ multiplex PCR, and TCRdb's table has in-frame clones only and misses some. V and J calls and clone size are given by that table; D and trimming were obtained from the DNA. The top ten clones hold about 2.6% of a sample with approximately 170,000 clones, around 81% of them seen once. Per the germline V gene, CDR1 is LGHDT and CDR2 is YNNKEL (reference sequence). CDR3 length: 17 residues. Trimming at V came to 4 bases and at J to 5 bases, leaving 15 bases not matched to a gene.

The sequence was obtained from a human donor with acute or convalescent COVID-19. The donor label of this sample is uncertain. Material for sequencing was peripheral blood. The V and J genes are TRBV3-1 (or the pseudogene TRBV3-2) and TRBJ1-2; TRBD1 agrees at 8 bases. The chain's CDR3 is CASSPKAVTQGGYGYTF. The CDR3 DNA reads as TGTGCCAGCAGCCCCAAGGCTGTGACACAGGGGGGGTATGGCTACACCTTC.